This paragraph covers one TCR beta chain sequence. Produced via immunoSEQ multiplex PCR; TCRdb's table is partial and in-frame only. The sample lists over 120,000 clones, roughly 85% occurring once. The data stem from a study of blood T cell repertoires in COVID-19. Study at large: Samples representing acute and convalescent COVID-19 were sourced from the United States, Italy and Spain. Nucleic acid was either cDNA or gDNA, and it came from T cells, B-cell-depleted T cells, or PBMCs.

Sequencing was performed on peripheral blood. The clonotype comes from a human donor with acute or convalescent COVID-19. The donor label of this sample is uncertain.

The CDR3 reads CAIRSSLSSGNTIYF. DNA for the CDR3: TGTGCCATCCGATCGTCCCTGAGCTCTGGAAACACCATATATTTT. V is TRBV10-3 and J is TRBJ1-3, with D uncertain. Trimming removed 8 bases from V and 0 bases from J, with 14 bases in between. The CDR3 loop spans 15 amino acids. CDR1 ENHRY and CDR2 SYGVKD come from the germline V gene.